This T cell receptor (beta chain) was identified in a study of T cell clonality in common variable immunodeficiency. This clone has at least ten counts. The antigen is undetermined. Blood samples were heparinized, roughly 5 to 9 ml per donor. CVID and control samples used equivalent genomic DNA input. Using immunoSEQ multiplex PCR, the repertoire was profiled, and TCRdb retains in-frame clones only, with some absent. Observed in the sample are about 31,000 clones, none of them singletons. Study-level findings and limits: The cause of increased CVID clonality remains unclear without subpopulation sequencing. Fewer deletions and N-nucleotide insertions were reportedly seen in common variable immunodeficiency TCR beta sequences. CVID subjects had higher TCRbeta clonality than healthy controls, most marked in about a third.

This sequence was found in a human donor with common variable immunodeficiency. The material sequenced was peripheral blood mononuclear cells.

CDR3 DNA, as far as it was read: TGTGCCATCAACCAGGGCTCTAATGAAAAA. It translates to CAINQGSNEK. The full CDR3 is CAINQGSNEKLFF. V usage is TRBV10-3 and J usage is TRBJ1-4; D may be TRBD1 (5 bases). The read is 3 residues too short to cover the CDR3 end, so that end is filled in from the germline J gene. Trimming took off 7 bases at V and 3 bases at J, with 9 bases between the two ends. The CDR3 is made up of 13 amino acids. The germline V gene encodes CDR1 ENHRY and CDR2 SYGVKD.